The 21 T cell receptor beta chains in this list originate from one sample, sequenced in a study of blood T cell repertoires in COVID-19 (dated by TCRdb to the early 2020s). Receptors were amplified or captured by the immunoSEQ multiplex PCR assay. Imported from immuneACCESS, the table was reduced by TCRdb to in-frame sequences with V and J called. These copies leave out some clones; in studies compared against another copy, an unresolved V gene accounts for under half, and the cause of the remainder is not known. In this sample the table shows roughly 250,000 clones, about 87% of which occur a single time. The ten largest make up about 3% of the sample. Material: PBMCs or T cells enriched from blood (not recorded which). These TCRs come from a woman in her forties or fifties who had recovered from COVID-19.

This chain connects TRBV7-9 to TRBJ2-7; 9 bases fit TRBD1. V gave up 4 bases and J gave up 3 bases; unmatched junction bases: 10. The CDR3 loop spans 16 amino acids. Germline lookup yields CDR1 SEHNR and CDR2 FQNEAQ (reference sequence). Written as DNA, the CDR3 is TGTGCCAGCAGCTCGAGCACCGGGACAGGGAACTACGAGCAGTACTTC. This codes for CASSSSTGTGNYEQYF.

This rearrangement joins TRBV5-1 to TRBJ2-6; weak D call: TRBD2 (6 bases). V was trimmed by 6 bases and J by 2 bases, leaving 12 bases between them. The CDR3 is 15 residues long. Germline loops: CDR1 SGHRS, CDR2 YFSETQ. This chain's CDR3 is CASNGGNTGANVLTF. CDR3 DNA sequence: TGCGCCAGCAATGGAGGGAACACTGGGGCCAACGTCCTGACTTTC.

The chain joins TRBV25-1 to TRBJ2-1; D may be TRBD2 (6 bases). The V end lost 8 bases, the J end lost 0 bases, and 23 bases lay between the germline ends. Per germline, CDR1 MGHDK and CDR2 SYGVNS. This CDR3 comprises 18 residues. Written as DNA, the CDR3 is TGTGCCAGCGCCAAGACCGGCGGGACCTTCAGCTCCTACAATGAGCAGTTCTTC. It is translated as CASAKTGGTFSSYNEQFF.

This sequence joins TRBV30 and TRBJ2-7; D is perhaps TRBD1 (6 bases). V lost 5 bases and J lost 6, with 17 bases in between. The CDR3 covers 13 residues. CDR1 and CDR2 (germline): GTSNPN, SVGIG (reference sequence). CDR3 DNA: TGTGCCTGGGACCGGGACACTATTGGCGAGCAGTACTTC. It translates to CAWDRDTIGEQYF.

This rearrangement joins TRBV7-3 to TRBJ1-1, with 7 positions matching TRBD1. The CDR3 covers 13 residues. The germline V gene has CDR1 SGHTA and CDR2 FQGTGA. The junction had 12 bases not matched to a gene; V was cut back by 6 bases and J by 11 bases. CDR3 amino acids: CASSINKGAPAFF. CDR3 nucleotides: TGTGCCAGCAGTATTAATAAGGGGGCCCCGGCTTTCTTT.

This chain joins TRBV6-1 and TRBJ1-2, with TRBD1 identical over 9 bases. J lost 4 bases, V lost 1 base, and 4 bases had no gene match. The V gene's germline CDR1 is MNHNS and CDR2 SASEGT. The CDR3 length is 15 residues. The CDR3 DNA is TGTGCCAGCAGTGAAGAATGGGACAGGGTCTATGGCTACACCTTC. Residues: CASSEEWDRVYGYTF.

This chain links TRBV5-1 with TRBJ1-6; D not resolved. V lost 4 bases, J lost 6 bases, and 5 bases lay in between. This CDR3 is 12 amino acids long. Germline CDR1 reads SGHRS; CDR2 reads YFSETQ. For the CDR3, the DNA is TGCGCCAGCAGCAATCTTAATTCACCCCTCCACTTT. Amino acids: CASSNLNSPLHF.

The table lists this clone with a count of one. The CDR3 here is CAWEAEGYEQYF. CDR3 DNA: TGTGCCTGGGAGGCAGAGGGCTACGAGCAGTACTTC. J is TRBJ2-7 and V is TRBV30; possibly TRBD2 for D (5 bases). V dropped 5 bases and J dropped 3 bases, with 11 bases sitting between them. The germline CDR1 and CDR2 sequences are GTSNPN and SVGIG (reference sequence). This CDR3 region has 12 residues.

V usage is TRBV7-8 and J usage is TRBJ2-5, with 10 bases that match TRBD2. The J segment lost 2 bases and the V segment lost 4 bases, leaving 10 bases of the junction unmatched. The CDR3 extends over 17 amino acids. Germline V CDR1 and CDR2: SGHVS, FQNEAQ. The CDR3 DNA sequence: TGTGCCAGCAGCTCCGGCCGGGTAGCGGGAGGACAAGAGACCCAGTACTTC. It is translated as CASSSGRVAGGQETQYF.

The V and J genes are TRBV7-8 and TRBJ2-7, with 10 positions matching TRBD1. V dropped 5 bases and J dropped 2; count of bases not matched to a gene: 21. The V gene's germline CDR1 is SGHVS and CDR2 FQNEAQ. This CDR3 comprises 20 residues. The CDR3 region is CASSKRQGAILSGNPYEQYF. The CDR3 nucleotides are TGTGCCAGCAGCAAGCGACAGGGGGCAATTCTTAGCGGGAACCCCTACGAGCAGTACTTC.

The chain couples TRBV28 to TRBJ1-5, with 7 bases lining up with TRBD1. The germline CDR1 and CDR2 sequences are MDHEN and SYDVKM. The CDR3 totals 18 residues. J lost 4 bases, V lost 5 bases, and 17 bases had no gene match. The CDR3 loop reads CASSHQLLFRGRNQPQHF. CDR3 DNA sequence: TGTGCCAGCAGTCACCAACTGTTGTTCAGGGGGAGGAATCAGCCCCAGCATTTT.

The chain has TRBV24-1 and TRBJ2-7, with D perhaps TRBD1 (6 bases). Trimming shortened V by 3 bases and J by 3 bases, and 17 bases separated the two germline ends. Germline CDR1 reads KGHDR; CDR2 reads SFDVKD. This CDR3 is 16 amino acids long. CDR3 coding DNA: TGTGCCACCAGTGATACCGGGACAAGATCCGTCTACGAGCAGTACTTC. Encoded protein: CATSDTGTRSVYEQYF.

The rearrangement uses TRBV6-5 and TRBJ2-7; D perhaps matches TRBD2 (5 bases). This CDR3 has 12 residues. Germline V lookup: CDR1 MNHEY, CDR2 SVGAGI. The V gene lost 6 bases and the J gene lost 7 bases, with 13 bases spanning the gap. The CDR3 DNA is TGTGCCAGCAGAACCGGGGTTCGGGAGCAGTACTTC. Amino acid sequence: CASRTGVREQYF.

The chain employs TRBV4-3 and TRBJ2-7, with D possibly TRBD1 on 7 matching bases. V dropped 4 bases and J dropped 1 base, with 14 bases sitting between them. Germline V CDR1 and CDR2: LGHNA, YSLEER. The CDR3 loop spans 15 amino acids. CDR3 sequence reads: CASSRGTEASYEQYF. CDR3 in DNA: TGCGCCAGCAGCCGCGGGACAGAAGCATCCTACGAGCAGTACTTC.

This clone has more than one count but fewer than ten. This sequence joins TRBV11-2 and TRBJ1-4, with D possibly matching TRBD1 (6 bases). Germline assignment: CDR1 SGHAT and CDR2 FQNNGV. With 4 bases removed from V and 8 bases from J, the gap between germline ends came to 17 bases. The CDR3 runs 15 residues. As DNA, the CDR3 is TGTGCCAGCAGCTCCTACAGGGCTCAAGGGGAAAAACTGTTTTTT. Translated, it gives CASSSYRAQGEKLFF.

V and J are TRBV9 and TRBJ1-1, with D perhaps matching TRBD1 (5 bases). V was shortened by 3 bases and J by 4 bases, with 10 bases between the two germline ends. CDR3 size: 13 residues. From germline, CDR1 is SGDLS and CDR2 YYNGEE. The CDR3 here is CASSAGFGTEAFF. CDR3 nucleotides: TGTGCCAGCAGCGCAGGGTTCGGCACTGAAGCTTTCTTT.

V is TRBV5-5 and J is TRBJ2-7; TRBD1 aligns across 8 bases. CDR3 length: 15 amino acids. With 1 base clipped from V and 4 bases from J, the junction kept 7 bases outside the gene matches. Germline V gene data show CDR1 as SGHKS and CDR2 as YYEKEE (reference sequence). The CDR3 DNA reads TGTGCCAGCAGCTTGACGGGACAGGACCCATACGAGCAGTACTTC. This codes for CASSLTGQDPYEQYF.

The chain uses TRBV15 and TRBJ2-7; D is unclear. V lost 4 bases and J 2 bases, leaving 9 bases between the germline ends. The CDR3 consists of 13 residues. Germline lookup yields CDR1 LNHNV and CDR2 YYDKDF (reference sequence). DNA of the CDR3: TGTGCCACCAGCATTGGAGTAACCTACGAGCAGTACTTC. Its translation is CATSIGVTYEQYF.

CDR3 protein: CASSLSRGRNTEAFF. CDR3 nucleotides: TGTGCCAGCAGCTTAAGTCGGGGAAGGAACACTGAAGCTTTCTTT. This chain connects TRBV7-9 to TRBJ1-1; D not resolved. CDR1 and CDR2 from the germline V gene are SEHNR and FQNEAQ (reference sequence). V dropped 2 bases and J dropped 1 base, with 11 bases sitting between them. The CDR3 covers 15 residues.

This clone showed up just once. The V gene is TRBV27, the J gene TRBJ2-5; possibly TRBD2 for D (6 bases). This CDR3 is built from 15 residues. Trimming pared 3 bases from V and 1 base from J, leaving 12 bases between. The germline V gene encodes CDR1 MNHEY and CDR2 SMNVEV (reference sequence). The CDR3 region is CASSFTGVGQETQYF. The CDR3 region has the DNA TGTGCCAGCAGTTTTACGGGAGTGGGCCAAGAGACCCAGTACTTC.

DNA of the CDR3: TGTGCCAGCAGCGTAGAGACCGGGGTTGGTACGCAGTATTTT. This gives the protein CASSVETGVGTQYF. The chain has TRBV9 and TRBJ2-3; the D gene is possibly TRBD2 (5 bases). CDR1 SGDLS and CDR2 YYNGEE come from the germline V gene. V was shortened by 0 bases and J by 8 bases, with 13 bases between the two germline ends. This CDR3 region has 14 residues.